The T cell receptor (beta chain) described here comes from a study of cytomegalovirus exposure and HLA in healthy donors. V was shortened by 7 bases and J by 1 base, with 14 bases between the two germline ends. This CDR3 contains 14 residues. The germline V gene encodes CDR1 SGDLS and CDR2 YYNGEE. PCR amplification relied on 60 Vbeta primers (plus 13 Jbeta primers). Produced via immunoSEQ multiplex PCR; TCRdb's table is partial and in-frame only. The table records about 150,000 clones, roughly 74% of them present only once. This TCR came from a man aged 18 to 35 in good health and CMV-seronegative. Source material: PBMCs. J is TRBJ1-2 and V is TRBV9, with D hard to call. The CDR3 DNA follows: TGTGCCAGCTCTACTGATCTCTATAACTATGGCTACACCTTC. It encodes CASSTDLYNYGYTF.